This TCR beta chain was sequenced during a study of cytomegalovirus exposure and HLA in healthy donors. Regarding the study as a whole: Immune exposure information comprised only CMV serostatus. There were several of the most significant clusters that appeared linked to common viral pathogens in a later analysis.

The PCR was carried out with 60 Vbeta primers and 13 Jbeta primers. Profiling relied on immunoSEQ multiplex PCR, and the TCRdb table lists in-frame clones only, not all of them. This table holds about 80,000 clones, about four fifths found once. With regard to this clone: Its antigen is unknown.

This CDR3 is built from 15 residues. Germline loops: CDR1 MGHDK, CDR2 SYGVNS. V lost 6 bases, J lost 2 bases, and 14 bases lay in between. Material for sequencing was PBMCs. The TCR originated in a man over 45 in good health and CMV-seropositive. The chain employs TRBV25-1 and TRBJ2-1, with TRBD2 as a possible D gene (5 bases). This CDR3 reads CASRDSLGTYNEQFF. The CDR3 nucleotides are TGTGCCAGCAGGGACTCCTTAGGGACCTACAATGAGCAGTTCTTC.